One and the same sample provided the 10 T cell receptor beta chains below, sequenced in a study of shared clonotypes between healthy human individuals. Produced via immunoSEQ multiplex PCR; TCRdb's table is partial and in-frame only. The sample carries some 2,000,000 clones, under 97% recorded once. Sequenced sample: naive CD4+ T cells sorted from blood. Subset: CD45RA+ positively selected. All receptors derive from a man aged 18 to 30 in good health.

This chain links TRBV27 with TRBJ2-5; D gene unclear. Germline CDR1 reads MNHEY; CDR2 reads SMNVEV (reference sequence). V lost 6 bases and J 1 base, leaving 12 bases between the germline ends. The CDR3 consists of 14 residues. This CDR3 reads CASRPVSRQETQYF. The CDR3 nucleotides are TGTGCCAGCAGGCCCGTGAGTCGCCAAGAGACCCAGTACTTC.

The CDR3 DNA follows: TGTGCCAGCAGGACTAGCGGGTTTCCCCAAGAGACCCAGTACTTC. Translated: CASRTSGFPQETQYF. The chain carries TRBV2 and TRBJ2-5, with 10 bases matching TRBD2. This CDR3 is 15 amino acids long. The trim removed 6 bases at V and 1 base at J, leaving 5 bases unmatched. Germline CDR1 is SNHLY and CDR2 is FYNNEI.

The chain recombines TRBV21-1 with TRBJ2-7; the table's TRBD2 call for D was not verified on the DNA. TRBV21-1 is labeled a pseudogene. The CDR3 covers 15 residues. The CDR3 DNA is TGTGCCAGCAGCACGCGATCTAGGAGGGGCCACGAGCAGTACTTC. Its translation is CASSTRSRRGHEQYF.

The chain uses TRBV5-1 and TRBJ2-1, with 7 bases identical to TRBD1. The CDR3 contains 14 residues. Looked up from germline, CDR1 is SGHRS and CDR2 is YFSETQ. Germline trimming cut 0 bases from V and 8 bases from J; bases unmatched to any gene: 5. Here the CDR3 DNA reads TGCGCCAGCAGCTTGGAGACAGGGATGGATGAGCAGTTCTTC. It encodes CASSLETGMDEQFF.

This chain joins TRBV2 and TRBJ2-5; D call uncertain. Germline V gives CDR1 SNHLY, CDR2 FYNNEI. The CDR3 extends over 15 amino acids. V was clipped by 7 bases and J by 2 bases, with 17 bases between them. The CDR3 spells CASNPGLVAQETQYF. Here the CDR3 DNA reads TGTGCCAGCAACCCGGGCCTCGTGGCGCAAGAGACCCAGTACTTC.

This chain joins TRBV28 and TRBJ1-6; 11 nucleotides line up with TRBD1. V trimming: 5 bases; J trimming: 10 bases; junction bases outside the gene matches: 10. The CDR3 sequence is 16 residues long. Germline V lookup: CDR1 MDHEN, CDR2 SYDVKM. The CDR3 DNA is TGTGCCAGCAGTACCCCCGGACAGGGGGCCGGGTCACCCCTCCACTTT. Protein sequence: CASSTPGQGAGSPLHF.

V and J are TRBV2 and TRBJ1-2; the D is unclear. Trimming removed 3 bases from V and 3 bases from J, with 11 bases in between. The CDR3 covers 14 residues. In germline, CDR1 is SNHLY, CDR2 FYNNEI. CDR3 coding DNA: TGTGCCAGCAGTGACCCGGTAAGGGACTATGGCTACACCTTC. This gives the protein CASSDPVRDYGYTF.

As regards this clone: The same CDR3 can be traced to other DNA sequences in this sample. The chain couples TRBV30 to TRBJ2-6, with D unresolved. The CDR3 is made up of 13 amino acids. Trimming pared 2 bases from V and 0 bases from J, leaving 2 bases between. Germline CDR1 and CDR2: GTSNPN and SVGIG (reference sequence). The CDR3 spells CAWSFSGANVLTF. Written as DNA, the CDR3 is TGTGCCTGGAGTTTCTCTGGGGCCAACGTCCTGACTTTC.

This clone was counted a single time. The CDR3 coding sequence is TGTGCCAGTACCTCACAGGTTCCCCCCGGGGAGCTGTTTTTT. Its protein product is CASTSQVPPGELFF. The chain carries TRBV19 and TRBJ2-2; possible D gene TRBD1, 5 bases. Germline CDR1 is LNHDA and CDR2 is SQIVND (reference sequence). This CDR3 region has 14 residues. Trimming took 7 bases from V and 6 from J, leaving 15 bases between them.

This chain joins TRBV2 and TRBJ2-2; perhaps TRBD1 as D (6 bases). The germline V and J ends were trimmed by 4 bases and 5 bases, with 11 bases remaining between them. Germline V gives CDR1 SNHLY, CDR2 FYNNEI. This CDR3 is 14 amino acids long. CDR3 in DNA: TGTGCCAGCAGTGGCGGAAGGGGGACCGGGGAGCTGTTTTTT. Residues: CASSGGRGTGELFF.